The T cell receptor beta chain described here comes from a study of radiation and T cells in renal cell carcinoma (TCRdb year 2020). Regarding the study in general: Samples came from a clinical trial, in which primary renal cell carcinomas received 15 Gy stereotactic body radiation therapy followed by nephrectomy 4 weeks later. In total, about 53 samples, comprising around 25 tumors and some 27 peripheral blood samples, were subjected to TCR beta sequencing. A total of about 4 million unique CDR3 nucleotide sequences, encoding roughly 2.7 million unique CDR3 amino acid sequences, were found across all 50 or so samples. Here is what the overall study found, with its caveats: Because the trial had a single-armed design, the trial could not examine how radiation dose or scheduling affected the TCR repertoire. No pretreatment tumor biopsies were available, so the baseline intratumoral presence of clonotypes could not be determined. Changes in the blood repertoire were not tracked past 4 weeks after treatment. In blood, the top tumor clonotypes increased from baseline to 2 weeks after radiation and then shrank by 4 weeks, which suggests a temporary expansion of tumor-resident clones.

Turning to this clone: Its recognized antigen is unknown. Base quality data are lacking; no much larger clone is found one base away.

The sample's time point, from its label and the paper: blood 2 weeks post-SBRT. The treatment or condition label for this specimen denotes: 15 Gy SBRT to primary tumor, nephrectomy 4 weeks later. Serial peripheral blood from radiation-treated patients was sampled at baseline, 2 weeks and 4 weeks after SBRT to track tumor-enriched clonotypes. All patients had renal cell carcinoma with clear cell pathology. Genomic DNA for TCR sequencing was prepared using the QIAamp DNA Blood Mini Kit (Qiagen). The analyses included just those samples that passed every quality control check. V trim: 2 bases; J trim: 4 bases; unmatched bases: 4. Taken from the germline V gene (reference sequence), the CDR1 and CDR2 loops are SGHNT and YYREEE. The CDR3, from cysteine to phenylalanine, totals 14 residues. CDR3 DNA is the only sequence kept; it has 42 bases, read in frame from the first base. Following the manufacturer's recommendations, the immunoSEQ kit was used to generate TCR beta libraries from genomic DNA. To prepare libraries, a first multiplex PCR with proprietary primers was run, followed by a second PCR that added unique barcodes, and a bead cleanup was done after each round. Each sample batch included a kit-provided positive control reaction and a negative control reaction. The final libraries were assessed on an Agilent 4200 TapeStation D1000 ScreenTape, pooled by volume, and quantified by qPCR. Sequencing ran on an Illumina NextSeq500 with a MidOutput 150-cycle cartridge, using 156 Read1 and 15 Index1 cycles with kit custom primers. The pooled library was loaded at 0.75 to 1 pM, and about 21% PhiX control was spiked in. The original pipeline was this. Vendor-processed data were analyzed in R, with a clonotype defined as all T cells sharing the same CDR3 nucleotide sequence. In the clone abundance analyses, frequencies were normalized to the 10,000 most abundant clones in each sample. Public T cell clones, averaging fewer than five per sample, were removed before analysis. An abundance difference of at least 32-fold between compartments was the criterion for calling clonotypes tumor-enriched or baseline blood-enriched. A beta-binomial differential abundance model was applied to find clonotypes that expanded or contracted between blood time points. Tumor-blood repertoire similarity was measured with the Baroni-Urbani and Buser coefficient, and group comparisons used two-tailed Wilcoxon tests in R. Here the immuneACCESS table is served through TCRdb, limited to in-frame sequences with V and J called. Missing clones are a known gap in these copies; in checked studies unresolved V genes cover under half, and the rest lacks a known reason. Clonal size and the V and J genes are those of that table, whereas D and trimming came from the DNA. Counted in this sample were 100,000 to 150,000 clones; around nine tenths of them appeared once. The ten largest clones capture nearly 6% of the sample.

Sample: blood, taken from a patient whose treatment included radiotherapy and nephrectomy. The rearrangement joined TRBV5-4 to TRBJ2-3; 7 bases in the middle match TRBD1. This TCR derives from a woman in her 70s with renal cell carcinoma. The nucleotide sequence is given as TGTGCCAGCAGCTTACAGGGGCGCCCAGATACGCAGTATTTT. Its coded protein is CASSLQGRPDTQYF. The entire variable domain, with the stretches around the CDR3 drawn from the reference TRBV5-4 and TRBJ2-3 proteins, is ETGVTQSPTHLIKTRGQQVTLRCSSQSGHNTVSWYQQALGQGPQFIFQYYREEENGRGNFPPRFSGLQFPNYSSELNVNALELDDSALYLCASSLQGRPDTQYFGPGTRLTVL.